Each of the 23 T cell receptor beta chains below was sequenced from the same sample in a study of T-cell memory formation after mild COVID-19. TCRdb redid the calling of the 5' RACE reads with MiXCR, one entry per CDR3 protein. The sample comprises some 320,000 distinct CDR3 sequences, 15% to 20% of which are singletons, and about 20% rests with the top ten. Sequenced material: PBMCs or a T cell subset sorted from them (not recorded which). The source is a young man who had mild COVID-19 (a few samples of this study predate the infection). Cell type and time point are not known.

This chain joins TRBV2 and TRBJ2-7; 8 bases agree with TRBD1. Germline-derived CDR1 and CDR2 are SNHLY and FYNNEI. The V segment lost 6 bases and the J segment 3 bases; nucleotides outside the gene matches: 4. The CDR3 consists of 13 residues. The CDR3 loop is CASSGQGGYEQYV. The CDR3 bases are TGTGCCAGCAGCGGACAGGGAGGCTACGAGCAGTACGTC.

The V and J genes are TRBV7-9 and TRBJ1-5; 7 bases align to TRBD1. In germline, CDR1 is SEHNR, CDR2 FQNEAQ (reference sequence). Germline trimming cut 1 base from V and 6 bases from J; bases unmatched to any gene: 6. This CDR3 has 15 amino acids. The CDR3 loop is CASSLGWQGGQPQHF. In nucleotides, the CDR3 is TGTGCCAGCAGCTTAGGATGGCAGGGGGGTCAGCCCCAGCATTTT.

This clonotype was found a few times. V gene TRBV20-1 combines with J gene TRBJ2-7; D is undetermined. There are 12 residues in the CDR3. CDR1 and CDR2 from the germline V gene are DFQATT and SNEGSKA (reference sequence). CDR3 residues: CSATRSSYEQYV. The CDR3 nucleotides are TGCAGCGCAACCCGTAGCTCCTACGAGCAGTACGTC.

This clonotype was seen a handful of times. The chain carries TRBV29-1 and TRBJ2-7; weak D call: TRBD1 (5 bases). Looked up from germline, CDR1 is SQVTM and CDR2 is ANQGSEA. The CDR3 has 11 residues. Trimming left V 5 bases short and J 2 bases short, with 7 bases between. CDR3 bases: TGCAGCGTTCGACAGACCTACGAGCAGTACTTC. Protein sequence: CSVRQTYEQYF.

This clonotype showed up just a few times. As DNA, the CDR3 is TGTGCCAGCAGCCATGGGACAGGGGACTACGAGCAGTACTTC. Its protein product is CASSHGTGDYEQYF. The J gene is TRBJ2-7, the V gene TRBV5-8; 10 positions match TRBD1. CDR1 SGHTS and CDR2 YDEGEE come from the germline V gene. Trimming removed 4 bases from V and 3 bases from J; junction bases left unmatched: 4. The CDR3 is 14 residues long.

The chain uses TRBV3-1 and TRBJ1-2; D not certain. The V and J ends lost 4 bases and 4 bases respectively, with 16 bases between them. The CDR3 has 15 residues. CDR1 is LGHDT, CDR2 YNNKEL, per germline (reference sequence). The chain's CDR3 is CASSLYKGGIYGYTF. The CDR3 DNA reads as TGTGCCAGCAGCCTTTATAAGGGAGGAATCTATGGCTACACCTTC.

The CDR3, as DNA: TGTGCCAGCAGCTCCCCATGGACAGGGTTGGGCTACACCTTC. Amino acids: CASSSPWTGLGYTF. J is TRBJ1-2 and V is TRBV7-2; TRBD1 matches at 8 bases. Germline V CDR1 and CDR2: SGHTA, FQGNSA. There are 14 residues in the CDR3. V lost 4 bases to trimming and J lost 8 bases; unmatched junction nucleotides: 9.

This chain connects TRBV9 to TRBJ2-7; 8 bases match TRBD2. The CDR3 loop spans 14 amino acids. The V gene's germline CDR1 is SGDLS and CDR2 YYNGEE. V trimming: 2 bases; J trimming: 6 bases; junction bases outside the gene matches: 7. The CDR3 region is CASSVGGALAEQYF. CDR3 in DNA: TGTGCCAGCAGCGTCGGGGGGGCCCTAGCCGAGCAGTACTTC.

The chain couples TRBV20-1 to TRBJ2-2; D might be TRBD1 (5 bases). Germline V gene data show CDR1 as DFQATT and CDR2 as SNEGSKA (reference sequence). V was pared by 5 bases and J by 0 bases, with 10 bases between. The CDR3 consists of 14 residues. CDR3 DNA sequence: TGCAGTGCTCAGAGCAGGGCGAACACCGGGGAGCTGTTTTTT. Its translation: CSAQSRANTGELFF.

The chain links TRBV5-1 to TRBJ2-7; no firm D call. This CDR3 spans 13 amino acids. Germline V gene sequence: CDR1 SGHRS, CDR2 YFSETQ. Trimming pared 4 bases from V and 5 bases from J, leaving 13 bases between. The CDR3 DNA is TGCGCCAGCAGCCCGGGCCTTGGAGACGAGCAGTACGTC. Its protein product is CASSPGLGDEQYV.

The chain links TRBV27 to TRBJ1-1; maybe TRBD1 (5 bases). CDR3 size: 13 residues. Germline lookup yields CDR1 MNHEY and CDR2 SMNVEV (reference sequence). V was trimmed by 2 bases and J by 5 bases, leaving 9 bases between them. This chain's CDR3 is CASSLNRLTEAFF. Written as DNA, the CDR3 is TGTGCCAGCAGTTTAAACAGGTTAACTGAAGCTTTCTTT.

This clonotype was counted between two and nine times. The rearrangement uses TRBV20-1 and TRBJ2-2; the match to TRBD2 covers 9 bases. J was trimmed by 2 bases and V by 0 bases; bases with no gene match: 4. Looked up from germline, CDR1 is DFQATT and CDR2 is SNEGSKA (reference sequence). This CDR3 spans 16 amino acids. The CDR3 spells CSARDASGDNTGELFF. CDR3 DNA sequence: TGCAGTGCTAGAGATGCTAGCGGGGACAACACCGGGGAGCTGTTTTTT.

There are a few counts of this clonotype. The rearrangement links TRBV7-8 to TRBJ1-3, with D maybe TRBD1 (6 bases). V was cut by 3 bases and J by 2 bases, with 32 bases left in between. The germline gives CDR1 SGHVS, CDR2 FQNEAQ. The CDR3 length is 22 residues. The DNA of the CDR3 is TGTGCCAGCAGCTTGCTTTTGAATCGCGGGACACCACTCCTAGGGCCTGGAAACACCATATATTTT. Protein sequence: CASSLLLNRGTPLLGPGNTIYF.

This clonotype was seen only a few times. The rearrangement links TRBV7-3 to TRBJ2-2; D not certain. The CDR3 is made up of 16 amino acids. Deletions cut 6 bases from V and 2 bases from J, with 16 bases between. From germline, CDR1 is SGHTA and CDR2 FQGTGA. In nucleotides, the CDR3 is TGTGCCAGCAGACCTCACCCCGATGCTAACACCGGGGAGCTGTTTTTT. Its translation: CASRPHPDANTGELFF. The whole variable domain, filled in from reference TRBV7-3 and TRBJ2-2, reads GAGVSQTPSNKVTEKGKYVELRCDPISGHTALYWYRQSLGQGPEFLIYFQGTGAADDSGLPNDRFFAVRPEGSVSTLKIQRTERGDSAVYLCASRPHPDANTGELFFGEGSRLTVL.

This clonotype has a handful of counts. The rearrangement joins TRBV24-1 to TRBJ2-2; no clear D. V was cut by 2 bases and J by 5 bases, with 14 bases left in between. CDR1 KGHDR and CDR2 SFDVKD come from the germline V gene. The CDR3 extends over 16 amino acids. CDR3: CATSDYGVEWTGELFF. The DNA for the CDR3 is TGTGCCACCAGTGATTATGGGGTGGAATGGACCGGGGAGCTGTTTTTT.

The chain couples TRBV5-8 to TRBJ2-7; weak D call: TRBD2 (5 bases). CDR3 length equals 16 residues. V was shortened by 0 bases and J by 3 bases, with 16 bases between the two germline ends. The germline V gene has CDR1 SGHTS and CDR2 YDEGEE. The CDR3 is CASSLGVVSGFYEQYF. The CDR3 DNA reads as TGTGCCAGCAGCTTGGGAGTTGTATCGGGATTCTACGAGCAGTACTTC.

There are many counts of this clonotype. V usage is TRBV2 and J usage is TRBJ2-5, with 9 bases fitting TRBD2. Trimming at V came to 10 bases and at J to 5 bases, leaving 11 bases not matched to a gene. The CDR3 is 14 amino acids. The germline CDR1 and CDR2 sequences are SNHLY and FYNNEI. The CDR3 region has the DNA TGTGCCACCACCCCGGGACTAGCTTCGGAGACCCAGTACTTC. Protein: CATTPGLASETQYF.

The chain employs TRBV24-1 and TRBJ1-1; 8 positions agree with TRBD1. V was clipped by 4 bases and J by 0 bases; unmatched bases: 18. CDR1 is KGHDR, CDR2 SFDVKD, per germline. This CDR3 region has 20 residues. The CDR3 is CATSDRPRDRSAGMNTEAFF. The CDR3 DNA reads TGTGCCACCAGTGACCGCCCCCGGGACAGGTCCGCGGGGATGAACACTGAAGCTTTCTTT.

V and J are TRBV11-1 and TRBJ2-2; no firm D call. The CDR3 has 15 residues. Trimming stripped 0 bases from V and 8 bases from J, with 13 bases between. Germline CDR1 reads SGHAT; CDR2 reads FQDESV (reference sequence). Here the CDR3 DNA reads TGTGCCAGCAGCTTAGCAGGCCCTGCGGCGGGGGAGCTGTTTTTT. Its translation is CASSLAGPAAGELFF.

The rearrangement uses TRBV7-3 and TRBJ2-5; no firm D call. Germline V gene data show CDR1 as SGHTA and CDR2 as FQGTGA. Trimming took off 2 bases at V and 5 bases at J, with 9 bases between the two ends. The CDR3 covers 13 residues. The DNA for the CDR3 is TGTGCCAGCAGCTTATTCCTAGGGGAGACCCAGTACTTC. Encoded protein: CASSLFLGETQYF.

The chain uses TRBV29-1 and TRBJ1-2, with 8 bases aligning to TRBD1. This CDR3 contains 13 residues. Germline V CDR1 and CDR2: SQVTM, ANQGSEA. V dropped 1 base and J dropped 5; count of bases not matched to a gene: 3. DNA for the CDR3: TGCAGCGTTGAAGTGACAGGGGAATATGGCTACACCTTC. Translating it yields CSVEVTGEYGYTF.

This clonotype came up a few times. CDR3 DNA: TGCAGCGTTGTTAAAGGAGGAACAGCAGATACGCAGTATTTT. Protein: CSVVKGGTADTQYF. The chain joins TRBV29-1 to TRBJ2-3; weak D call: TRBD2 (5 bases). This CDR3 has 14 residues. The germline V and J ends were trimmed by 4 bases and 4 bases, with 15 bases remaining between them. The germline CDR1 and CDR2 sequences are SQVTM and ANQGSEA.

There are a few counts of this clonotype. The CDR3 DNA reads as TGTGCCAGCTCACCAGGGCCATTCAATCAGCCCCAGCATTTT. Its translation: CASSPGPFNQPQHF. The chain recombines TRBV18 with TRBJ1-5; D ambiguous. The CDR3 contains 14 residues. Deletions cut 2 bases from V and 3 bases from J, with 8 bases between. Germline values: CDR1 KGHSH, CDR2 LQKENI.